One and the same sample provided the 7 T cell receptor beta chains below, sequenced in a study of T cells expressing NK-cell markers. TCRdb reprocessed the 5' RACE reads and reports one entry per CDR3 protein, with no DNA. This table lists about 390,000 distinct CDR3 sequences. The sequenced material came from blood T cells: a sorted CD56 or NKG2C T cell subset, CD4+ or CD8+ T cells, or bulk PBMC T cells (not recorded which). The receptors originated from a woman aged 45-65 years in good health.

The CDR3 region is CASSLGTGVANYGYTF. The rearrangement joins TRBV12-3 or TRBV12-4 to TRBJ1-2; TCRdb gives TRBD1 as the D gene, but with no DNA this cannot be confirmed. CDR3 size: 16 residues.

The chain carries TRBV19 and TRBJ2-2; TCRdb proposes TRBD2, but this gene call is untestable without DNA. The CDR3 sequence is 15 residues long. The germline V gene encodes CDR1 LNHDA and CDR2 SQIVND (reference sequence). CDR3 in amino acids: CASRTSGIWTGELFF.

This chain joins TRBV7-3 and TRBJ2-5; TCRdb names TRBD2, which stays unverified in the absence of DNA. Germline V gene data show CDR1 as SGHTA and CDR2 as FQGTGA. The CDR3 is 15 amino acids. This CDR3 is CASSPGTSPQETQYF.

This chain connects TRBV12-3 or TRBV12-4 to TRBJ2-1; TCRdb calls TRBD2, which cannot be checked without DNA. CDR3 length: 15 residues. CDR3 in amino acids: CASSLLAASRNEQFF.

The V gene is TRBV20-1, the J gene TRBJ2-1; no DNA is available, so the TRBD2 call from TCRdb remains unchecked. This CDR3 has 15 residues. Looked up from germline, CDR1 is DFQATT and CDR2 is SNEGSKA (reference sequence). The CDR3 protein is CSASERRVSPNEQFF.

The CDR3 sequence is CASRPGGILEQYF. The chain uses TRBV6-2 or TRBV6-3 and TRBJ2-7; with no DNA, the TCRdb D assignment of TRBD2 cannot be verified. The CDR3 has 13 amino acids. The V gene's germline CDR1 is MNHEY and CDR2 SVGEGT.

This chain joins TRBV10-3 and TRBJ1-4; TCRdb's D gene call, TRBD1, goes unchecked for lack of DNA. Per the germline V gene, CDR1 is ENHRY and CDR2 is SYGVKD. CDR3 length equals 15 residues. CDR3 sequence reads: CAISDPGQGNEKLFF.